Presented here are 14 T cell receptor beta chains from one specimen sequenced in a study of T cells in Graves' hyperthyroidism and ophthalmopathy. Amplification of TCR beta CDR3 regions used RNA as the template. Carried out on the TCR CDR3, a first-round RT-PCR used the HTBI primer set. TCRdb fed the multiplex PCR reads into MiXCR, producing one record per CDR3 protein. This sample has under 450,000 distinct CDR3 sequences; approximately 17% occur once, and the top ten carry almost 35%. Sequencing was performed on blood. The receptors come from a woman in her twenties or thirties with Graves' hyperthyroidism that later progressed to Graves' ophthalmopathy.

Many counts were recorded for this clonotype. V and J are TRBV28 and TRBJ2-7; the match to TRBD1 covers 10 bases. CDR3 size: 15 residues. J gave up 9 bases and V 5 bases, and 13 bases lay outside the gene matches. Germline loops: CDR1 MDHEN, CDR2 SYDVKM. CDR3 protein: CASSPETGGGFGQYF. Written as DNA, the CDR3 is TGTGCCAGCAGTCCGGAGACAGGGGGCGGTTTTGGGCAGTACTTC.

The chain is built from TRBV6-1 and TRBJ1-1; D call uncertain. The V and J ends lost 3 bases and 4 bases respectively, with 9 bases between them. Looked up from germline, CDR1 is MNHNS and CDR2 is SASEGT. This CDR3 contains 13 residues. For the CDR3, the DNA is TGTGCCAGCAGTGAGGGTTTGGGCACTGAAGCTTTCTTT. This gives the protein CASSEGLGTEAFF.

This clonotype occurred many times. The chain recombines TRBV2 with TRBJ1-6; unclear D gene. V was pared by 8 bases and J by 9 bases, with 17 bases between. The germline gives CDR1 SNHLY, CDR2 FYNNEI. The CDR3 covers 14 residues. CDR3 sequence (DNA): TGTGCCAGCGAGCAGCGGGAATTCGCTTCACCCCTCCACTTT. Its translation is CASEQREFASPLHF.

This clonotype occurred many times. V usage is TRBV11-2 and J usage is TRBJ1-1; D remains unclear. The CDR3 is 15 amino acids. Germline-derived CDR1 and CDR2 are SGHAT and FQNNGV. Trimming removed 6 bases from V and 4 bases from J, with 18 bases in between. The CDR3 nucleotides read TGTGCCAGCAGACCTCGCCAGAGGCAGTCCACTGAAGCTTTCTTT. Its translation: CASRPRQRQSTEAFF. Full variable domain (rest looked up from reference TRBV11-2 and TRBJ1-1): EAGVAQSPRYKIIEKRQSVAFWCNPISGHATLYWYQQILGQGPKLLIQFQNNGVVDDSQLPKDRFSAERLKGVDSTLKIQPAKLEDSAVYLCASRPRQRQSTEAFFGQGTRLTVV.

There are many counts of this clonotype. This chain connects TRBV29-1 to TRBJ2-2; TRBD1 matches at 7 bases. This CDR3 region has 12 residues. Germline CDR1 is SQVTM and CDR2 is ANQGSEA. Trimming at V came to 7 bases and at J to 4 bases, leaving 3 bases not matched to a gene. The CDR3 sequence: CSAPGGTGELFF. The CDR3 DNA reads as TGCAGCGCCCCAGGGGGCACCGGGGAGCTGTTTTTT.

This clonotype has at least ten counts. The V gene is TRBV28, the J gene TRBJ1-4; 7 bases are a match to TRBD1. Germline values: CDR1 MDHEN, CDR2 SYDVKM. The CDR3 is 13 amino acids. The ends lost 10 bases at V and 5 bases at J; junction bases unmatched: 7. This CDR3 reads CATRDSQNEKLFF. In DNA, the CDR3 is TGTGCCACCCGGGACAGTCAAAATGAAAAACTGTTTTTT.

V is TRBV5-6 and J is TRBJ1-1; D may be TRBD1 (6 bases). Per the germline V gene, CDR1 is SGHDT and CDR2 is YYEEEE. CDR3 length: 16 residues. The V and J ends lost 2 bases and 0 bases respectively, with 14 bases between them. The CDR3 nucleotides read TGTGCCAGCAGCTTATCCGGGACACTTATGAACACTGAAGCTTTCTTT. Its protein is CASSLSGTLMNTEAFF.

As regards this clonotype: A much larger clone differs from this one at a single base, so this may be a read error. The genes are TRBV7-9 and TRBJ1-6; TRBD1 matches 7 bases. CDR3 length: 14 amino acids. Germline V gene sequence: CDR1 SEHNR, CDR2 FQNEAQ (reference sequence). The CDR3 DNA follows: TGTGCCAGCAGCCAACAGGGGAATAATTCACCCCCCCACTTT. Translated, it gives CASSQQGNNSPPHF.

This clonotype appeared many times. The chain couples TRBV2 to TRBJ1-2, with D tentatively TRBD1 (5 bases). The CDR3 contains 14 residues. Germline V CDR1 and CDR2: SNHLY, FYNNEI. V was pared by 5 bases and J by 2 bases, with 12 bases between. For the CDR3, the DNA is TGTGCCAGCAGTAGCCTCGACAGAAACTATGGCTACACCTTC. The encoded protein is CASSSLDRNYGYTF.

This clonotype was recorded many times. The CDR3, as DNA: TGCAGTGCTCATCCGGGACAGCGCTACGAGCAGTACTTC. Translated, it gives CSAHPGQRYEQYF. The gene calls are TRBV20-1 and TRBJ2-7, with 7 bases lining up with TRBD1. V gave up 5 bases and J gave up 3 bases; unmatched junction bases: 7. The CDR3 spans 13 residues. Germline CDR1 and CDR2: DFQATT and SNEGSKA (reference sequence).

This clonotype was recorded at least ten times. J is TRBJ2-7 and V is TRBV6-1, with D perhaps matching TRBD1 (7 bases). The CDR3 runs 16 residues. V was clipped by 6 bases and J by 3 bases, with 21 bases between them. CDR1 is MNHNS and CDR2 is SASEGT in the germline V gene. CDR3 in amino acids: CASRAGRQGSYYEQYF. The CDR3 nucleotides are TGTGCCAGCAGGGCGGGGCGACAGGGTTCTTACTACGAGCAGTACTTC.

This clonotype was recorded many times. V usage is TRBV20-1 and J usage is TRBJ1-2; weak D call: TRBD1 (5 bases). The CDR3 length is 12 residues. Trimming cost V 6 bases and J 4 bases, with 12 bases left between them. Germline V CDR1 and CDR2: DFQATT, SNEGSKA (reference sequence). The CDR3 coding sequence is TGCAGTGCCCGAGAGACAGTCTATGGCTACACCTTC. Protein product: CSARETVYGYTF.

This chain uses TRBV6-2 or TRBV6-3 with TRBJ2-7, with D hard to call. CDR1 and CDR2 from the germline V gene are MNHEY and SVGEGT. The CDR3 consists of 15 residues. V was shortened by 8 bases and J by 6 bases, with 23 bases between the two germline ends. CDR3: CASASSGLRRLEQYF. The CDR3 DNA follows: TGTGCCAGCGCTTCCTCCGGTCTAAGACGCCTCGAGCAGTACTTC.

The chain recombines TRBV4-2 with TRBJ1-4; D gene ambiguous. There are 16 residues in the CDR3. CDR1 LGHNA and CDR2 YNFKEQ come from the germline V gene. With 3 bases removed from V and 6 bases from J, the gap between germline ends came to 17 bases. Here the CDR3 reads CASSQILRGWDEKLFF. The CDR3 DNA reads TGTGCCAGCAGCCAGATTTTACGAGGCTGGGATGAAAAACTGTTTTTT.